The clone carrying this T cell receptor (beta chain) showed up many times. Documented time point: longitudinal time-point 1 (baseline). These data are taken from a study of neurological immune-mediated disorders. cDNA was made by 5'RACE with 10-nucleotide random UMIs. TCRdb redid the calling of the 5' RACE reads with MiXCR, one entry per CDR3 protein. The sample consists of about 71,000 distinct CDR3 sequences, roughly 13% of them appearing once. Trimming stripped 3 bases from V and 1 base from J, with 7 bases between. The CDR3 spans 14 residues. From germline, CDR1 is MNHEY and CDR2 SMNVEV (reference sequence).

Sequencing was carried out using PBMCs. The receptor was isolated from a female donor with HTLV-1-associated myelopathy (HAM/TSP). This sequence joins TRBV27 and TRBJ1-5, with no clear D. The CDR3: CASSFAGSNQPQHF. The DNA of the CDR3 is TGTGCCAGCAGTTTCGCCGGAAGCAATCAGCCCCAGCATTTT.